These 26 T cell receptor beta chains share one sample of origin, sequenced in a study of molecular identifiers for immune sequencing clone quantification. TCRdb itself ran the PCR reads through MiXCR, one entry per CDR3 protein. The table records approximately 97,000 distinct CDR3 sequences, under 40% of them present only once. The specimen sequenced was naive CD8+ T cells from blood, with Jurkat cell RNA spiked in. Indicated subset: FACS-sorted CD8+CD4-CCR7+CD45RA+ naive T cells. Receptor source: a human donor in good health. Some libraries in this study had Jurkat cell RNA spiked in.

This clonotype showed up many times. The CDR3 is CASSLYAGSTYEQYF. In nucleotides, the CDR3 is TGTGCCAGCAGTTTGTACGCAGGGTCCACCTACGAGCAGTACTTC. The chain uses TRBV28 and TRBJ2-7; weak D call: TRBD1 (5 bases). This CDR3 contains 15 residues. Germline CDR1 is MDHEN and CDR2 is SYDVKM. Trimming cost V 3 bases and J 2 bases, with 14 bases left between them. Full variable domain (outside the CDR3, taken from reference TRBV28 and TRBJ2-7): DVKVTQSSRYLVKRTGEKVFLECVQDMDHENMFWYRQDPGLGLRLIYFSYDVKMKEKGDIPEGYSVSREKKERFSLILESASTNQTSMYLCASSLYAGSTYEQYFGPGTRLTVT.

The gene calls are TRBV5-3 and TRBJ2-1; TRBD2 matches at 14 bases. TRBV5-3 is known as an ORF, though its function is uncertain. Germline trimming cut 8 bases from V and 0 bases from J; bases unmatched to any gene: 4. The CDR3 length is 16 residues. CDR3 nucleotides: TGTGCCAGCAGCGGGACTAGCGGGAGCTCCTACAATGAGCAGTTCTTC. This sequence encodes CASSGTSGSSYNEQFF.

The chain combines TRBV13 with TRBJ2-2, with 7 bases lining up with TRBD2. This CDR3 is 16 amino acids long. The V and J ends lost 5 bases and 4 bases, in that order; junction bases with no gene match: 10. Germline V CDR1 and CDR2: PRHDT, FYEKMQ (reference sequence). CDR3 sequence (DNA): TGTGCCAGCAGCAGAGAGGGCGGGAGCGGCACCGGGGAGCTGTTTTTT. Translation gives CASSREGGSGTGELFF. Looking up the rest from reference TRBV13 and TRBJ2-2 gives the full variable domain: AAGVIQSPRHLIKEKRETATLKCYPIPRHDTVYWYQQGPGQDPQFLISFYEKMQSDKGSIPDRFSAQQFSDYHSELNMSSLELGDSALYFCASSREGGSGTGELFFGEGSRLTVL.

This chain connects TRBV4-2 to TRBJ2-7; TRBD1 is a possible D gene (7 bases). The CDR3 is 14 residues long. The V gene's germline CDR1 is LGHNA and CDR2 YNFKEQ. With 0 bases removed from V and 2 bases from J, the gap between germline ends came to 8 bases. This CDR3 reads CASSQDRGAYEQYF. For the CDR3, the DNA is TGTGCCAGCAGCCAAGACAGGGGGGCCTACGAGCAGTACTTC.

The chain is built from TRBV3-1 and TRBJ1-2; no clear D. Germline V gene data show CDR1 as LGHDT and CDR2 as YNNKEL (reference sequence). The CDR3 has 15 amino acids. V gave up 1 base and J gave up 5 bases, with 14 bases separating them. This CDR3 is CASSQVRGAGYGYTF. The DNA for the CDR3 is TGTGCCAGCAGCCAAGTCAGAGGCGCGGGATATGGCTACACCTTC.

This clonotype was observed a handful of times. The V call is TRBV13, the J call TRBJ2-5; D tentatively reads TRBD1 or TRBD2 (5 bases each). This CDR3 is 15 amino acids long. V was cut by 1 base and J by 0 bases, with 9 bases left in between. CDR1 PRHDT and CDR2 FYEKMQ come from the germline V gene (reference sequence). The CDR3 protein is CASSLDGADQETQYF. DNA for the CDR3: TGTGCCAGCAGCTTAGACGGGGCGGACCAAGAGACCCAGTACTTC.

Here the CDR3 DNA reads TGTGCCATCAGTCCGGGGGACGAGCAGTACTTC. This gives the protein CAISPGDEQYF. V usage is TRBV10-3 and J usage is TRBJ2-7, with D possibly TRBD2 on 6 matching bases. This CDR3 comprises 11 residues. Trimming took off 5 bases at V and 5 bases at J, with 7 bases between the two ends. Germline values: CDR1 ENHRY, CDR2 SYGVKD.

Points on this clonotype: Since a much larger clone is just one base distant, this may be a read error. V gene TRBV7-9 combines with J gene TRBJ2-1; D not certain. Trimming stripped 11 bases from V and 6 bases from J, with 11 bases between. Germline V gene data show CDR1 as SEHNR and CDR2 as FQNEAQ (reference sequence). The CDR3 spans 11 residues. Written as DNA, the CDR3 is TGTGCCCGAGAGGACGGCAATGAGCAGTTCTTC. Encoded protein: CAREDGNEQFF.

This clonotype was seen ten or more times. V usage is TRBV20-1 and J usage is TRBJ2-5; D unclear. Deletions cut 6 bases from V and 5 bases from J, with 19 bases between. Germline-derived CDR1 and CDR2 are DFQATT and SNEGSKA (reference sequence). CDR3 length equals 14 residues. The CDR3 bases are TGCAGTGCCACAAAAGACGGACCCGTCGAGACCCAGTACTTC. It translates to CSATKDGPVETQYF.

This clonotype was found many times. The chain joins TRBV5-1 to TRBJ2-7; D call uncertain. V was shortened by 0 bases and J by 3 bases, with 7 bases between the two germline ends. Germline CDR1 reads SGHRS; CDR2 reads YFSETQ. The CDR3 covers 13 residues. The CDR3 reads CASSLGPNYEQYF. CDR3 bases: TGCGCCAGCAGCTTGGGGCCTAACTACGAGCAGTACTTC.

The rearrangement links TRBV28 to TRBJ2-2; 13 bases align to TRBD2. The junction had 11 bases not matched to a gene; V was cut back by 3 bases and J by 4 bases. This CDR3 contains 19 residues. Germline V gene data show CDR1 as MDHEN and CDR2 as SYDVKM. DNA of the CDR3: TGTGCCAGCAGTTTTGAACTAGCGGGAGGGCCGGATAGCACCGGGGAGCTGTTTTTT. Protein: CASSFELAGGPDSTGELFF.

The chain employs TRBV2 and TRBJ2-1, with 10 positions matching TRBD2. The germline gives CDR1 SNHLY, CDR2 FYNNEI. Trimming cost V 1 base and J 0 bases; bases outside gene matches: 3. The CDR3 runs to 17 residues. For the CDR3, the DNA is TGTGCCAGCAGTGAAGGTCCTAGCGGGAGCTCCTACAATGAGCAGTTCTTC. Translating gives CASSEGPSGSSYNEQFF.

As for this clonotype: An end of the junction differs from the germline gene, which may be a read error. V usage is TRBV7-8 and J usage is TRBJ2-3, with D perhaps matching TRBD2 (5 bases). The CDR3 loop spans 14 amino acids. Germline CDR1 SGHVS, CDR2 FQNEAQ. CDR3 coding DNA: TGTTCCAGCAGCTGGGGAGACTTGGCAGATACGCAGTATTTT. Translated: CSSSWGDLADTQYF. Using reference TRBV7-8 and TRBJ2-3 for the parts outside the CDR3, the full variable domain is GAGVSQSPRYKVAKRGQDVALRCDPISGHVSLFWYQQALGQGPEFLTYFQNEAQLDKSGLPSDRFFAERPEGSVSTLKIQRTQQEDSAVYLCSSSWGDLADTQYFGPGTRLTVL.

This clonotype was seen just once. Since a much larger clone is just one base distant, this may be a read error. The chain carries TRBV6-2 or TRBV6-3 and TRBJ2-3; the D is unclear. V was pared by 2 bases and J by 2 bases, with 5 bases between. The CDR3 runs to 13 residues. From germline, CDR1 is MNHEY and CDR2 SVGEGT. DNA of the CDR3: TGTGCCAGCAGTTACCTCTACACAGATACGCAGTATTTT. It is translated as CASSYLYTDTQYF.

V is TRBV12-3 or TRBV12-4 and J is TRBJ2-7; D is unresolved. Between the trimmed V and J ends, which lost 5 bases and 6 bases, there was a span of 11 bases. This CDR3 has 12 residues. CDR3 loop: CASSNQPPEQYF. The CDR3 DNA follows: TGTGCCAGCAGTAATCAGCCTCCCGAGCAGTACTTC.

This clonotype was seen repeatedly, ten times or more. CDR3: CASSSGTGGHTGELFF. As DNA, the CDR3 is TGTGCCAGCAGCTCGGGGACAGGGGGCCACACCGGGGAGCTGTTTTTT. The chain has TRBV7-8 and TRBJ2-2; 12 nucleotides line up with TRBD1. The CDR3 extends over 16 amino acids. Germline CDR1 SGHVS, CDR2 FQNEAQ. V shed 4 bases, J shed 3 bases, and the junction held 3 bases outside the gene matches.

This chain connects TRBV7-9 to TRBJ2-7, with 7 bases matching TRBD2. V was pared by 6 bases and J by 0 bases, with 5 bases of the junction left unmatched. The germline V gene has CDR1 SEHNR and CDR2 FQNEAQ (reference sequence). The CDR3 sequence is 14 residues long. The CDR3 bases are TGTGCCAGCAGTGGGGGGGACTACTCCTACGAGCAGTACTTC. This encodes CASSGGDYSYEQYF.

This clonotype occurred many times. The J gene is TRBJ2-2, the V gene TRBV7-9, with no clear D. V was clipped by 8 bases and J by 3 bases, with 4 bases between them. CDR3 size: 11 residues. Per the germline V gene, CDR1 is SEHNR and CDR2 is FQNEAQ (reference sequence). CDR3 nucleotide sequence: TGTGCCAGCCCGGACACCGGGGAGCTGTTTTTT. It specifies CASPDTGELFF.

This clonotype was detected many times. This chain connects TRBV7-8 to TRBJ2-1; possibly TRBD2 for D (5 bases). The germline V and J ends were trimmed by 7 bases and 0 bases, with 16 bases remaining between them. The germline V gene has CDR1 SGHVS and CDR2 FQNEAQ. This CDR3 is built from 16 residues. In DNA form, the CDR3 reads TGTGCCAGCATCGTAGAAACGGGAAGCTCCTACAATGAGCAGTTCTTC. The encoded protein is CASIVETGSSYNEQFF.

On this clonotype: One junction end disagrees with the germline gene, perhaps due to a read error. The genes are TRBV5-6 and TRBJ2-7; D not certain. This CDR3 contains 12 residues. Per germline, CDR1 SGHDT and CDR2 YYEEEE. DNA for the CDR3: TGTGCCAGCAGCTTCGAACGATACGAGCAGGACTTC. Protein: CASSFERYEQDF.

In its sample, this clonotype was seen a few times. This chain connects TRBV29-1 to TRBJ2-7; tentative D call: TRBD2 (6 bases). The CDR3 length is 12 residues. V shed 5 bases and J shed 1 base, with 9 bases lying between them. Germline V gene lookup returns CDR1 SQVTM and CDR2 ANQGSEA. This chain's CDR3 is CSVPAGSYEQYF. The CDR3 DNA reads TGCAGCGTTCCGGCGGGGTCCTACGAGCAGTACTTC.

A remark on this clonotype: Relative to the germline gene, one junction end is altered; a read error may explain this. The J gene is TRBJ2-3, the V gene TRBV7-3, with 9 bases identical to TRBD2. This CDR3 region has 16 residues. Germline lookup yields CDR1 SGHTA and CDR2 FQGTGA. The CDR3 loop reads CASSLWLAGSTDTLYF. CDR3 DNA sequence: TGTGCCAGCAGCTTATGGCTAGCGGGAAGCACAGATACGCTGTATTTT.

V gene TRBV11-2 combines with J gene TRBJ2-7; possibly TRBD2 for D (5 bases). V was pared by 0 bases and J by 3 bases, with 9 bases between. Germline loops: CDR1 SGHAT, CDR2 FQNNGV. The CDR3 is made up of 14 amino acids. The CDR3 nucleotides are TGTGCCAGCAGCTTAGATCACGGGAACTACGAGCAGTACTTC. It encodes CASSLDHGNYEQYF.

In regard to this clonotype: Since no conserved phenylalanine or tryptophan closes the CDR3, a read error is the likely cause. The chain recombines TRBV19 with TRBJ2-5, with TRBD1 as a possible D gene (5 bases). CDR1 is LNHDA and CDR2 is SQIVND in the germline V gene (reference sequence). Trimming took 7 bases from V and 5 from J, leaving 14 bases between them. The CDR3 extends over 13 amino acids. This CDR3 reads CASTAEKGETQYI. CDR3 DNA: TGTGCCAGTACGGCAGAGAAGGGGGAGACCCAGTACATC.

This clonotype was seen more than once but under ten times. V usage is TRBV28 and J usage is TRBJ1-4; D is unresolved. The CDR3 is 14 residues long. CDR1 MDHEN and CDR2 SYDVKM come from the germline V gene. The V and J ends lost 6 bases and 8 bases respectively, with 16 bases between them. CDR3 sequence (DNA): TGTGCCAGCAGGAGAGAGGAGGCGAGCGAAAAACTGTTTTTT. Translated: CASRREEASEKLFF.

Comment on this clonotype: Given the absence of the conserved phenylalanine or tryptophan at the CDR3 end, a read error is likely. This chain uses TRBV15 with TRBJ1-2; D possibly corresponds to TRBD1 (5 bases). CDR1 is LNHNV and CDR2 is YYDKDF in the germline V gene (reference sequence). This CDR3 has 13 residues. Trimming shortened V by 4 bases and J by 10 bases, and 16 bases separated the two germline ends. CDR3 sequence (DNA): TGTGCCACCAGCAAAGCATGGGGCGGCGACTACACCATC. The encoded protein is CATSKAWGGDYTI.